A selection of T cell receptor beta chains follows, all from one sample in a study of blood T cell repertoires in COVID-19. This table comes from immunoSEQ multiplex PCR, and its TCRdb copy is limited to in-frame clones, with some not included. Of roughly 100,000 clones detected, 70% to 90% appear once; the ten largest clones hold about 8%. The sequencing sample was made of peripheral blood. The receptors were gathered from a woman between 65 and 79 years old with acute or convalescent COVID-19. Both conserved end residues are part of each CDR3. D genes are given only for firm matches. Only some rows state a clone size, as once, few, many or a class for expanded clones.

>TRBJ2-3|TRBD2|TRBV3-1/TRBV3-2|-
TGTGCCAGCAGCCAAGTTTTGGCAGTGACTAGCGGCACAGATACGCAGTATTTT
CASSQVLAVTSGTDTQYF
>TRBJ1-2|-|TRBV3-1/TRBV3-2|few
TGTGCCAGCAGCCGCCAGATTAACTATGGCTACACCTTC
CASSRQINYGYTF
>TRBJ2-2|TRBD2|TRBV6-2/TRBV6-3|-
TGTGCCAGCAGTACTAGCGGGGAGACCGGGGAGCTGTTTTTT
CASSTSGETGELFF
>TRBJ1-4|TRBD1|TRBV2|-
TGTGCCAGCACAGTTAGGACAGGGGGCGTTTTTAATGAAAAACTGTTTTTT
CASTVRTGGVFNEKLFF
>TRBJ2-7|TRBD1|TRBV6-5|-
TGTGCCAGCAGTCGGGGTGACAGGGGACCCTACGAGCAGTACTTC
CASSRGDRGPYEQYF
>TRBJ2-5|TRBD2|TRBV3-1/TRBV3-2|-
TGTGCCAGCAGCCACGGGGAGGGGACCCAGTACTTC
CASSHGEGTQYF
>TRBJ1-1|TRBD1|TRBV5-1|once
TGCGCCAGCAGCTCCGATAGCGGACAGGGTGGAACTGAAGCTTTCTTT
CASSSDSGQGGTEAFF
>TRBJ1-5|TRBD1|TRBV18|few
TGTGCCAGCTCACCGCCGGCCGGGACAGGGGGCGGCCAGCCCCAGCATTTT
CASSPPAGTGGGQPQHF
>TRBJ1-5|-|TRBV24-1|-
TGTGCCACCCTCCATGGGCAGGGCAATCAGCCCCAGCATTTT
CATLHGQGNQPQHF
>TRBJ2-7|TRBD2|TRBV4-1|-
TGCGCCAGCAGCCAAGTAGCGGGAGGGATCGAGCAGTACTTC
CASSQVAGGIEQYF
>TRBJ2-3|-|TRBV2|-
TGTGCCAGCAGTGAAAGTATAGCGAGCACAGATACGCAGTATTTT
CASSESIASTDTQYF
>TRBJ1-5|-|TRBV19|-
TGTGCCACCACGCAGGGAGGGGGAGCTCAGCCCCAGCATTTT
CATTQGGGAQPQHF
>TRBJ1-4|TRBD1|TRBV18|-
TGTGCCAGCTCACCAATCCGGGACAGGGCAGGTGAAAAACTGTTTTTT
CASSPIRDRAGEKLFF
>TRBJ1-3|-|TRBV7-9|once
TGTGCCAGCAGCTTGCAGGGCCTCTCTGGAAACACCATATATTTT
CASSLQGLSGNTIYF
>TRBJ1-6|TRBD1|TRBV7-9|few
TGTGCCAGCAGCCGAGACAGGGTGGGAAATTCACCCCTCCACTTT
CASSRDRVGNSPLHF
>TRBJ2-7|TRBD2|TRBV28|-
TGTGCCAGCACCCTGGGAGGCGGGAGGGTAAACTACGAGCAGTACTTC
CASTLGGGRVNYEQYF
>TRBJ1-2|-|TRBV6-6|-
TGTGCCAGCAGTTCCCCGACGGGGAACTATGGCTACACCTTC
CASSSPTGNYGYTF
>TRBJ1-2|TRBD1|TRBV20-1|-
TGCAGTGCTAGTTTTTTGGGACAGGGATATGGCTACACCTTC
CSASFLGQGYGYTF
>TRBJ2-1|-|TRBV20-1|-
TGCAGTGCTAGTGACAGGATCCACAATGAGCAGTTCTTC
CSASDRIHNEQFF
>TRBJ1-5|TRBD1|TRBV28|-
TGTGCCAGCAGTTCGCCCGGGACAGGGCCATATCAGCCCCAGCATTTT
CASSSPGTGPYQPQHF
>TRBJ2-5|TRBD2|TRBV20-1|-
TGCAGTGCTAGTTTGACGAAAACTGGACTAGCGGGTTTAGCCGAAGAGACCCAGTACTTC
CSASLTKTGLAGLAEETQYF
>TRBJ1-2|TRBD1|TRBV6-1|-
TGTGCCAGCAGTGAAATAGACAGGGGACATGGCTACACCTTC
CASSEIDRGHGYTF
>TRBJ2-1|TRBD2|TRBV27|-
TGTGCCAGCAGTTTATTGGGACTAGCGGGAGTCGCGGTAGATGAGCAGTTCTTC
CASSLLGLAGVAVDEQFF
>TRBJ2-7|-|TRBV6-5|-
TGTGCCAGCAGTTACAGGAGCACCTACGAGCAGTACTTC
CASSYRSTYEQYF
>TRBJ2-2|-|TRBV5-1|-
TGCGCCAGCAGTAGGACAGCGAACACCGGGGAGCTGTTTTTT
CASSRTANTGELFF
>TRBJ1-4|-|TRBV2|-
TGTGCCGGGAGGGGTACCGCAACTAATGAAAAACTGTTTTTT
CAGRGTATNEKLFF
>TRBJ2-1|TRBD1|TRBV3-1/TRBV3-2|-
TGTGCCAGCAGCCAAGGGACAGGGGTTAACGGCAATGAGCAGTTCTTC
CASSQGTGVNGNEQFF
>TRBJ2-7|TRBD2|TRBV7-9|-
TGTGCCAGCAGTCAGCTAGCGGGATACTACGAGCAGTACTTC
CASSQLAGYYEQYF
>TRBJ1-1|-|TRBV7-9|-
TGTGCCAGCAGCTTTAGCCGGAACACTGAAGCTTTCTTT
CASSFSRNTEAFF
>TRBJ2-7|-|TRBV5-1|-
TGCGCCAGCAGGGGGGCGTGGGACGAGCAGTACTTC
CASRGAWDEQYF
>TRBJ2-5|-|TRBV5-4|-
TGTGCCAGCAGCCCTTTAAGGCAGGGGAGGGAAGAGACCCAGTACTTC
CASSPLRQGREETQYF
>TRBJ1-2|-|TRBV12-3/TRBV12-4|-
TGTGCCAGCAGAGAAACCGGGTCGTATGGCTACACCTTC
CASRETGSYGYTF
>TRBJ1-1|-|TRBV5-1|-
TGCGCCAGCAGCTTGGGGCACACTGAAGCTTTCTTT
CASSLGHTEAFF
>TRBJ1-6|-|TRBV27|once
TGTGCCAGCAGTCCTGCCTCAGGCTTCGGTAATTCACCCCTCCACTTT
CASSPASGFGNSPLHF
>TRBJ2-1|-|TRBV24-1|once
TGTGCCACCAGTGGTGCGGGGCCTTCCTACAATGAGCAGTTCTTC
CATSGAGPSYNEQFF
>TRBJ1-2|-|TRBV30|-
TGTGCCTGGAGTAAAAACCCGGGGGATGGCTACACCTTC
CAWSKNPGDGYTF
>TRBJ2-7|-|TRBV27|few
TGTGCCAGCAGCTCTAATTCCTACGAGCAGTACTTC
CASSSNSYEQYF
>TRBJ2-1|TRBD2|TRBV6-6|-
TGTGCCAGCAGTCGCGGGACTAGCGGGAGGGCGAACAATGAGCAGTTCTTC
CASSRGTSGRANNEQFF
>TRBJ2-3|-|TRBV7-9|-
TGTGCCAGCAGCTCCGGGGACACCCCACAATCAACAGATACGCAGTATTTT
CASSSGDTPQSTDTQYF
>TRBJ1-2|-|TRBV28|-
TGTGCCAGCAGCAAGGACAGTGTAATTTATGGCTACACCTTC
CASSKDSVIYGYTF
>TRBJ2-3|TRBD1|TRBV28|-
TGTGCCAGCAGTATCGGACAGGGAAGCACAGATACGCAGTATTTT
CASSIGQGSTDTQYF
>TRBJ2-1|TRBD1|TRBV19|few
TGTGCCAGTAGTATGATGACAGGGGCCTACAATGAGCAGTTCTTC
CASSMMTGAYNEQFF
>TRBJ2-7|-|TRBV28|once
TGTGCCAGCAGTTTATCAGACTCTTGGCAGTACTTC
CASSLSDSWQYF
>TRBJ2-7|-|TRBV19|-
TGTGCCAGTAGTATGATAAGGGGAAGACAGTCAACCTACGAGCAGTACTTC
CASSMIRGRQSTYEQYF
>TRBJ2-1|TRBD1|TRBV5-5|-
TGTGCCAGCAGCGGGGGGTTGACAGGGGCGGCCTACAATGAGCAGTTCTTC
CASSGGLTGAAYNEQFF
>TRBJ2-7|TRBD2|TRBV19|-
TGTGCCAGTAGCTTCAGACTAGCGACCAGCTCCTACGAGCAGTACTTC
CASSFRLATSSYEQYF
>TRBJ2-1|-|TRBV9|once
TGTGCCAGCAGCGTTAGACCCCGGGTCGATGAGCAGTTCTTC
CASSVRPRVDEQFF
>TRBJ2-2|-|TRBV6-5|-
TGTGCCAGCAGGCGCGACAGACACACCGGGGAGCTGTTTTTT
CASRRDRHTGELFF
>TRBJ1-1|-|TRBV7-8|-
TGTGCCAGCAGCCAAGACAGGAACACTGAAGCTTTCTTT
CASSQDRNTEAFF
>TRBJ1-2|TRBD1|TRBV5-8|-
TGTGCCAGCAGCCCGAGGACAGGGTATAACTATGGCTACACCTTC
CASSPRTGYNYGYTF
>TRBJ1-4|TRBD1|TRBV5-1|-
TGCGCCAGCAGCCGACAGGGGCGGGAGGGTGAAAAACTGTTTTTT
CASSRQGREGEKLFF
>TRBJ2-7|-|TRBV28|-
TGTGCCAGCAGATCGACAGGTGGCTACGAGCAGTACTTC
CASRSTGGYEQYF
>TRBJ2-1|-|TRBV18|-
TGTGCCAGCTCCCGTCTTTTGGGGGGAGTACGGTCCTACAATGAGCAGTTCTTC
CASSRLLGGVRSYNEQFF
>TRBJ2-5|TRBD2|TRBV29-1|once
TGCAGCGCGGTCCTAGGACTAGCGGTCCAAGAGACCCAGTACTTC
CSAVLGLAVQETQYF
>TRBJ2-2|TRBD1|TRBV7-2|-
TGTGCCAGCAGCATAAGGACAGGGAACACCGGGGAGCTGTTTTTT
CASSIRTGNTGELFF
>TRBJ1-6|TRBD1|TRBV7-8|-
TGTGCCAGCAGCTTCCTAAACAGGGGGCATAATTCACCCCTCCACTTT
CASSFLNRGHNSPLHF
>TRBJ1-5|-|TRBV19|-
TGTGCCAGTAGTATAGATAGGGGACAGCCCCAGCATTTT
CASSIDRGQPQHF